These 26 T cell receptor beta chains came from one sample sequenced in a study of a mutant IDH1 vaccine in newly diagnosed glioma. Specified time point: week 23, last vaccination. The study gave 300 ug of mutant IDH1 20-mer peptide per vaccine dose, with topical imiquimod. Repertoires were generated with immunoSEQ multiplex PCR, while TCRdb's copy carries only in-frame clones and drops some. The table shows tens of thousands of clones, with 81% occurring only once. The antigens of these receptors remain unknown. The sample here was PBMCs, taken from a glioma patient whose treatment included an IDH1 peptide vaccine. These receptors originate from a woman aged 40 to 49 with glioma. Some clones in this sample may be carry-over from other donors' samples.

This sequence joins TRBV30 and TRBJ1-5; D gene ambiguous. The CDR3 spans 16 residues. The V and J ends lost 2 bases and 2 bases respectively, with 16 bases between them. Germline V lookup: CDR1 GTSNPN, CDR2 SVGIG (reference sequence). Here the CDR3 DNA reads TGTGCCTGGAGTCCCCTCGGGGTATCGGGCAATCAGCCCCAGCATTTT. Amino acid sequence: CAWSPLGVSGNQPQHF.

The DNA for the CDR3 is TGTGCCACCAGCTCAAACCATCAGCCCCAGCATTTT. This gives the protein CATSSNHQPQHF. J is TRBJ1-5 and V is TRBV15; D gene uncertain. The CDR3 loop spans 12 amino acids. Germline CDR1 reads LNHNV; CDR2 reads YYDKDF (reference sequence). Between the trimmed V and J ends, which lost 5 bases and 5 bases, there was a span of 7 bases.

This chain joins TRBV5-1 and TRBJ1-1; TRBD1 might be the D (6 bases). This CDR3 has 14 amino acids. Germline V gene lookup returns CDR1 SGHRS and CDR2 YFSETQ. The V and J ends lost 1 base and 0 bases respectively, with 7 bases between them. Here the CDR3 reads CASSLQGMNTEAFF. CDR3 DNA sequence: TGCGCCAGCAGCTTGCAGGGGATGAACACTGAAGCTTTCTTT.

The chain links TRBV6-6 to TRBJ1-6; D is perhaps TRBD1 (5 bases). This CDR3 spans 16 amino acids. The ends were cut back, 5 bases at V and 9 bases at J, with 20 bases in the middle. The germline gives CDR1 MNHNY, CDR2 SVGAGI (reference sequence). The CDR3 sequence: CASSSPGGGVPSPLHF. CDR3 nucleotide sequence: TGTGCCAGCAGTAGTCCCGGTGGGGGGGTGCCTTCACCCCTCCACTTT.

The chain employs TRBV7-6 and TRBJ2-3; 10 positions agree with TRBD2. Germline CDR1 reads SGHVS; CDR2 reads FNYEAQ. V gave up 5 bases and J gave up 2 bases; unmatched junction bases: 10. The CDR3 consists of 17 residues. The CDR3 nucleotides read TGTGCCAGCAGCAAGTTCTCTAGCGGGGGATACACAGATACGCAGTATTTT. Translating it yields CASSKFSSGGYTDTQYF.

This clone was counted between two and nine times. The gene calls are TRBV9 and TRBJ1-1; D is unclear. Trimming stripped 0 bases from V and 6 bases from J, with 15 bases between. The CDR3 has 15 residues. The germline CDR1 and CDR2 sequences are SGDLS and YYNGEE. CDR3 loop: CASSVVHQPSAEAFF. The CDR3 DNA is TGTGCCAGCAGCGTAGTTCATCAACCCAGCGCTGAAGCTTTCTTT.

The chain has TRBV9 and TRBJ1-4; D is uncertain. Trimming stripped 1 base from V and 7 bases from J, with 8 bases between. CDR3 length: 13 residues. Germline V gene sequence: CDR1 SGDLS, CDR2 YYNGEE. The CDR3 nucleotides are TGTGCCAGCAGCGTAACTTCCGGTGAAAAACTGTTTTTT. It codes for CASSVTSGEKLFF.

A single count supports this clone. This chain links TRBV2 with TRBJ1-2; 8 bases map to TRBD1. Germline V gene lookup returns CDR1 SNHLY and CDR2 FYNNEI. J gave up 3 bases and V 6 bases, and 6 bases lay outside the gene matches. This CDR3 spans 14 amino acids. The CDR3 loop reads CASRLTGEYYGYTF. CDR3 bases: TGTGCCAGCAGGTTGACAGGGGAGTACTATGGCTACACCTTC.

This clone was seen just once. The chain employs TRBV27 and TRBJ1-4, with 7 bases lining up with TRBD1. Germline CDR1 MNHEY, CDR2 SMNVEV (reference sequence). V was pared by 5 bases and J by 7 bases, with 4 bases of the junction left unmatched. The CDR3 totals 13 residues. This CDR3 is CASSPGGREKLFF. CDR3 DNA: TGTGCCAGCAGTCCAGGGGGGCGTGAAAAACTGTTTTTT.

The genes are TRBV5-1 and TRBJ1-2; D gene ambiguous. The CDR3 length is 13 residues. Germline CDR1 reads SGHRS; CDR2 reads YFSETQ. Trimming shortened V by 4 bases and J by 8 bases, and 15 bases separated the two germline ends. CDR3 DNA: TGCGCCAGCAGCCTCGACGGCCCGGGGGGCTACACCTTC. Translating gives CASSLDGPGGYTF. Supplemented by reference TRBV5-1 and TRBJ1-2, the full variable domain reads KAGVTQTPRYLIKTRGQQVTLSCSPISGHRSVSWYQQTPGQGLQFLFEYFSETQRNKGNFPGRFSGRQFSNSRSEMNVSTLELGDSALYLCASSLDGPGGYTFGSGTRLTVV.

This CDR3 is CASSLGGAVSTQPQHF. As DNA, the CDR3 is TGTGCCAGCAGCTTGGGAGGGGCTGTGTCAACTCAGCCCCAGCATTTT. The chain carries TRBV5-8 and TRBJ1-5; tentative D call: TRBD1 (5 bases). Germline V gene data show CDR1 as SGHTS and CDR2 as YDEGEE. Trimming stripped 0 bases from V and 6 bases from J, with 16 bases between. The CDR3 extends over 16 amino acids.

V gene TRBV2 combines with J gene TRBJ1-5, with D tentatively TRBD1 (6 bases). Per the germline V gene, CDR1 is SNHLY and CDR2 is FYNNEI. This CDR3 is built from 14 residues. Trimming stripped 7 bases from V and 4 bases from J, with 14 bases between. This CDR3 reads CASTDRSGNQPQHF. DNA of the CDR3: TGTGCCAGCACCGACAGGTCGGGAAATCAGCCCCAGCATTTT. Combining the CDR3 with reference TRBV2 and TRBJ1-5 gives the whole variable domain EPEVTQTPSHQVTQMGQEVILRCVPISNHLYFYWYRQILGQKVEFLVSFYNNEISEKSEIFDDQFSVERPDGSNFTLKIRSTKLEDSAMYFCASTDRSGNQPQHFGDGTRLSIL.

The genes are TRBV6-1 and TRBJ1-5; tentatively, D is TRBD1 (5 bases). Germline V CDR1 and CDR2: MNHNS, SASEGT. The CDR3 spans 13 residues. Between the trimmed V and J ends, which lost 4 bases and 5 bases, there was a span of 9 bases. CDR3 protein: CASSGQLYQPQHF. CDR3 nucleotide sequence: TGTGCCAGCAGTGGACAGCTTTATCAGCCCCAGCATTTT.

In its sample, this clone was seen a few times. This chain uses TRBV6-5 with TRBJ1-5; no reliable D call. V gave up 5 bases and J gave up 3 bases, with 11 bases separating them. This CDR3 is built from 14 residues. Germline assignment: CDR1 MNHEY and CDR2 SVGAGI. CDR3 loop: CASSPVGPNQPQHF. The CDR3 DNA sequence: TGTGCCAGCAGTCCCGTAGGGCCCAATCAGCCCCAGCATTTT.

The chain links TRBV2 to TRBJ2-3; D not resolved. Germline CDR1 reads SNHLY; CDR2 reads FYNNEI. V lost 3 bases, J lost 0 bases, and 10 bases lay in between. This CDR3 has 15 amino acids. The CDR3 DNA reads TGTGCCAGCAGTGAGATCAAGCGCAGCACAGATACGCAGTATTTT. Encoded protein: CASSEIKRSTDTQYF.

The chain joins TRBV7-2 to TRBJ1-4, with 10 bases lining up with TRBD1. The junction had 13 bases not matched to a gene; V was cut back by 4 bases and J by 8 bases. Germline lookup yields CDR1 SGHTA and CDR2 FQGNSA. This CDR3 is built from 17 residues. Written as DNA, the CDR3 is TGTGCCAGCAGCTCTTTCCCGGGACAGGGGTTAAGGGAAAAACTGTTTTTT. It codes for CASSSFPGQGLREKLFF.

The chain recombines TRBV5-4 with TRBJ1-5; D uncertain. V was clipped by 1 base and J by 5 bases, with 7 bases between them. Germline V CDR1 and CDR2: SGHNT, YYREEE (reference sequence). The CDR3 runs 13 residues. CDR3 amino acids: CASSLNDDQPQHF. CDR3 nucleotides: TGTGCCAGCAGCTTGAACGATGATCAGCCCCAGCATTTT.

This chain links TRBV6-6 with TRBJ2-5; tentatively, D is TRBD2 (5 bases). Per the germline V gene, CDR1 is MNHNY and CDR2 is SVGAGI (reference sequence). The CDR3 covers 12 residues. Trimming removed 10 bases at V and 2 bases at J, with 11 bases between. Here the CDR3 DNA reads TGTGCCACGGGGAGCAGGCAAGAGACCCAGTACTTC. It is translated as CATGSRQETQYF.

V is TRBV5-1 and J is TRBJ2-3, with D hard to call. The CDR3 loop spans 14 amino acids. Trimming cost V 0 bases and J 4 bases, with 9 bases left between them. Germline CDR1 and CDR2: SGHRS and YFSETQ. The CDR3 DNA reads TGCGCCAGCAGCTTGGGGGGTAGGGCAGATACGCAGTATTTT. This encodes CASSLGGRADTQYF.

Concerning this clone itself: The junction departs from germline at one end; a sequencing error may be responsible. V is TRBV7-7 and J is TRBJ2-4; weak D call: TRBD1 (5 bases). CDR1 SSHAT and CDR2 FNYEAQ come from the germline V gene (reference sequence). This CDR3 spans 16 amino acids. In DNA form, the CDR3 reads TGTGCTAGCAGCTTAGCAGAGCAGGGAGCCAAAAACATTCAGTACTTC. Protein product: CASSLAEQGAKNIQYF.

This chain joins TRBV10-3 and TRBJ1-2; D gene unclear. V was cut by 7 bases and J by 8 bases, with 17 bases left in between. CDR1 is ENHRY, CDR2 SYGVKD, per germline. This CDR3 has 13 amino acids. The CDR3 coding sequence is TGTGCCATCAATGGTGGGCCTCGGGGAGGCTACACCTTC. Translated: CAINGGPRGGYTF.

The gene calls are TRBV6-5 and TRBJ2-3, with D tentatively TRBD1 or TRBD2 (6 bases each). Trimming removed 6 bases from V and 3 bases from J, with 13 bases in between. Germline assignment: CDR1 MNHEY and CDR2 SVGAGI. The CDR3 consists of 14 residues. In nucleotides, the CDR3 is TGTGCCAGCAGCGTCCGGGGGCTGACAGATACGCAGTATTTT. Its translation is CASSVRGLTDTQYF.

The gene calls are TRBV10-1 and TRBJ2-1, with TRBD2 matching 9 bases. CDR1 is WNHNN and CDR2 is SYGVQD in the germline V gene (reference sequence). The ends lost 6 bases at V and 9 bases at J; junction bases unmatched: 12. The CDR3 has 15 amino acids. As DNA, the CDR3 is TGCGCCAGCAGCGGCCTGGCGGGGGGGCTGGGTGAGCAGTTCTTC. Protein product: CASSGLAGGLGEQFF.

V and J are TRBV19 and TRBJ2-7; TRBD2 might be the D (7 bases). The CDR3 spans 14 residues. Trimming took 3 bases from V and 5 from J, leaving 14 bases between them. Germline V gene sequence: CDR1 LNHDA, CDR2 SQIVND (reference sequence). The CDR3 region has the DNA TGTGCCAGTAGTATCCGGGGGGCCCAAAACGAGCAGTACTTC. This encodes CASSIRGAQNEQYF.

The chain recombines TRBV12-5 with TRBJ1-5; D is ambiguous. V dropped 0 bases and J dropped 5 bases, with 5 bases sitting between them. CDR1 and CDR2 (germline): LGHNT, FRNRAP. CDR3 length: 13 residues. The CDR3 DNA follows: TGTGCTAGTGGTTTGGTAATGGATCAGCCCCAGCATTTT. It translates to CASGLVMDQPQHF. Filled out from reference TRBV12-5 and TRBJ1-5, the complete variable domain reads DARVTQTPRHKVTEMGQEVTMRCQPILGHNTVFWYRQTMMQGLELLAYFRNRAPLDDSGMPKDRFSAEMPDATLATLKIQPSEPRDSAVYFCASGLVMDQPQHFGDGTRLSIL.

This clone has more than one count but fewer than ten. The rearrangement links TRBV27 to TRBJ1-2; D not resolved. The CDR3 runs to 13 residues. V was pared by 2 bases and J by 4 bases, with 8 bases between. Germline V gives CDR1 MNHEY, CDR2 SMNVEV (reference sequence). This CDR3 reads CASSLGPSYGYTF. The CDR3 DNA reads as TGTGCCAGCAGTTTAGGTCCATCCTATGGCTACACCTTC.